Listed here are 11 T cell receptor beta chains from one sample, sequenced in a study of post-analysis software for immune sequencing data. General study results and limits: When patients were compared with controls, 5 or 6 TRBV segments were more frequent, TRBV5-6, TRBV5-1 and TRBV20-1 among them.

Every TCR beta cDNA library bore unique molecular identifiers. In TCRdb, the PCR reads were re-called with MiXCR into one record per CDR3 protein. Here the sample spans some 240,000 distinct CDR3 sequences, 30% to 45% being singletons. Their cognate antigens are unknown. The sequenced sample was blood. These receptors were taken from a girl aged 5 to 17 with multiple sclerosis.

Details on this clonotype: A clone one base away is much larger, so this may be a read error. This chain uses TRBV11-1 with TRBJ2-3; D is unresolved. CDR3 length: 13 amino acids. In germline, CDR1 is SGHAT, CDR2 FQDESV (reference sequence). Trimming removed 3 bases at V and 14 bases at J, with 18 bases between. In nucleotides, the CDR3 is TGTGCCAGCAGCTTTCTCAACTCCGAGAGTCTGTATTTT. Protein: CASSFLNSESLYF.

The chain joins TRBV12-3 or TRBV12-4 to TRBJ2-3; TRBD2 aligns across 8 bases. The CDR3 has 14 amino acids. J lost 13 bases, V lost 3 bases, and 12 bases had no gene match. This CDR3 reads CASSFSGSTDAEYF. The CDR3 region has the DNA TGTGCCAGCAGTTTCAGCGGGAGCACAGATGCGGAGTATTTT.

The V gene is TRBV20-1, the J gene TRBJ2-3, with 8 bases lining up with TRBD2. The V segment lost 4 bases and the J segment 2 bases; nucleotides outside the gene matches: 11. Germline V lookup: CDR1 DFQATT, CDR2 SNEGSKA (reference sequence). This CDR3 comprises 16 residues. The DNA of the CDR3 is TGCAGTGCTATATCGGGGGGGGGGACCGTCACAGATACGCAGTATTTT. This codes for CSAISGGGTVTDTQYF.

This clonotype has a count of ten or more. The gene calls are TRBV20-1 and TRBJ2-7; 10 positions match TRBD2. Germline CDR1 is DFQATT and CDR2 is SNEGSKA (reference sequence). V trimming: 0 bases; J trimming: 4 bases; junction bases outside the gene matches: 3. This CDR3 contains 14 residues. CDR3 sequence (DNA): TGCAGTGCTAGAGATAAGCGGGGGGGGTACGAGCAGTACTTC. As protein: CSARDKRGGYEQYF.

This clonotype was recorded a few times. Being one base from a much bigger clone, this may be a read error. J is TRBJ2-3 and V is TRBV4-1, with 8 bases identical to TRBD2. Unmatched junction bases numbered 10, after V lost 6 bases and J lost 2 bases. The CDR3 consists of 16 residues. Germline V CDR1 and CDR2: MGHRA, YSYEKL. The CDR3 region is CASRSPGGLFTDTQYF. The DNA for the CDR3 is TGCGCCAGCAGATCCCCGGGGGGGCTTTTCACAGATACGCAGTATTTT.

About this clonotype: The CDR3 carries no conserved terminal phenylalanine or tryptophan, so it likely arises from a read error. The J gene is TRBJ2-1, the V gene TRBV7-9; D ambiguous. With 0 bases removed from V and 4 bases from J, the gap between germline ends came to 13 bases. Germline CDR1 SEHNR, CDR2 FQNEAQ (reference sequence). The CDR3 totals 16 residues. The DNA for the CDR3 is TGTGCCAGCAGCTTAGCGCGACCTCCCCTGTACAATGAGCAGTTCTCC. Protein product: CASSLARPPLYNEQFS.

This clonotype was seen repeatedly, ten times or more. V usage is TRBV24-1 and J usage is TRBJ1-2; D is perhaps TRBD1 (5 bases). The CDR3 is made up of 15 amino acids. Germline-derived CDR1 and CDR2 are KGHDR and SFDVKD. With 0 bases removed from V and 8 bases from J, the gap between germline ends came to 15 bases. The CDR3 loop reads CATSDLRGGSGGYTF. In DNA form, the CDR3 reads TGTGCCACCAGTGATTTGCGCGGGGGATCAGGCGGCTACACCTTC.

This clonotype was detected many times. The V and J genes are TRBV7-3 and TRBJ2-5; D unclear. The V gene's germline CDR1 is SGHTA and CDR2 FQGTGA. Deletions cut 2 bases from V and 0 bases from J, with 10 bases between. This CDR3 is built from 15 residues. The CDR3 loop is CASSLVLGNQETQYF. The DNA of the CDR3 is TGTGCCAGCAGCTTAGTTCTGGGTAACCAAGAGACCCAGTACTTC.

On this clonotype itself: The junction departs from the called germline gene at one end, perhaps through a read error. The chain carries TRBV5-1 and TRBJ1-2; 9 bases are a match to TRBD1. Germline-derived CDR1 and CDR2 are SGHRS and YFSETQ. The CDR3 is 14 amino acids. CDR3 in DNA: TGCGCCAGCAGCGCCACAGGGGGCTCCCATGACTACACTTTC. The encoded protein is CASSATGGSHDYTF.

This clonotype was picked up many times. The chain joins TRBV9 to TRBJ2-7; possibly TRBD1 for D (5 bases). Germline CDR1 SGDLS, CDR2 YYNGEE. Trimming took off 10 bases at V and 2 bases at J, with 28 bases between the two ends. The CDR3 extends over 17 amino acids. The CDR3 region is CAPRPLRQKRGPYEQYF. CDR3 sequence (DNA): TGTGCCCCCCGGCCCTTAAGACAGAAACGAGGTCCCTACGAGCAGTACTTC.

This clonotype was observed many times. The chain joins TRBV5-5 to TRBJ2-7; 10 bases are a match to TRBD1. V lost 4 bases, J lost 2 bases, and 6 bases stayed unmatched. Germline CDR1 reads SGHKS; CDR2 reads YYEKEE (reference sequence). This CDR3 has 15 amino acids. In DNA, the CDR3 is TGTGCCAGCAGCCAGGGACAGGGGAGAACCTACGAGCAGTACTTC. It codes for CASSQGQGRTYEQYF. Full variable domain (outside the CDR3, taken from reference TRBV5-5 and TRBJ2-7): DAGVTQSPTHLIKTRGQQVTLRCSPISGHKSVSWYQQVLGQGPQFIFQYYEKEERGRGNFPDRFSARQFPNYSSELNVNALLLGDSALYLCASSQGQGRTYEQYFGPGTRLTVT.